These 24 T cell receptor beta chains came from one sample sequenced in a study of CD8 T cells in Susac syndrome. cDNA came from approximately 0.5 to 1 ug RNA primed by random hexamers. One entry per CDR3 protein, called by TCRdb with MiXCR from the immunoSEQ multiplex PCR reads. Counted here are about 150,000 distinct CDR3 sequences, approximately 94% occurring once; the ten biggest clones make up approximately 0.09%. The sample taken for sequencing was CD4+ T cells from PBMCs. Every receptor here comes from a human donor in good health.

The gene calls are TRBV5-1 and TRBJ2-5, with 9 bases identical to TRBD1. The germline V gene has CDR1 SGHRS and CDR2 YFSETQ. The CDR3 is 13 residues long. Trimming cost V 9 bases and J 2 bases; bases outside gene matches: 5. DNA for the CDR3: TGCGCCACCCGACAGGGGGAACAAGAGACCCAGTACTTC. Translated, it gives CATRQGEQETQYF.

The chain uses TRBV2 and TRBJ1-5; TRBD1 agrees at 11 bases. This CDR3 is built from 16 residues. Germline CDR1 reads SNHLY; CDR2 reads FYNNEI. V shed 6 bases, J shed 2 bases, and the junction held 6 bases outside the gene matches. The DNA for the CDR3 is TGTGCCAGCAGGTGGACAGGGGGCTCGGGCAATCAGCCCCAGCATTTT. This encodes CASRWTGGSGNQPQHF.

In DNA form, the CDR3 reads TGTGCCATCAGCAACACAGATACGCAGTATTTT. Translating it yields CAISNTDTQYF. This chain uses TRBV10-3 with TRBJ2-3; no clear D gene. V was shortened by 6 bases and J by 2 bases, with 3 bases between the two germline ends. Germline-derived CDR1 and CDR2 are ENHRY and SYGVKD. This CDR3 spans 11 amino acids.

This chain uses TRBV6-2 or TRBV6-3 with TRBJ2-7, with a tentative D call TRBD1 (5 bases). CDR1 is MNHEY and CDR2 is SVGEGT in the germline V gene. Trimming removed 7 bases from V and 2 bases from J, with 21 bases in between. The CDR3 sequence is 16 residues long. Here the CDR3 reads CASTAGDSSITYEQYF. The CDR3 nucleotides are TGTGCCAGCACCGCCGGAGACAGCTCGATTACCTACGAGCAGTACTTC.

CDR3 nucleotide sequence: TGTGCCAGCACCCGGTATGGCAACGAGCAGTACTTC. This translates into CASTRYGNEQYF. V and J are TRBV6-2 or TRBV6-3 and TRBJ2-7, with no clear D. Germline assignment: CDR1 MNHEY and CDR2 SVGEGT. The CDR3 has 12 amino acids. V lost 7 bases and J lost 5, with 12 bases in between.

This sequence joins TRBV6-1 and TRBJ2-3, with unresolved D. This CDR3 spans 14 amino acids. Germline loops: CDR1 MNHNS, CDR2 SASEGT. The V and J ends lost 5 bases and 6 bases respectively, with 15 bases between them. CDR3 residues: CASSIPGLVDTQYF. CDR3 bases: TGTGCCAGCAGTATACCGGGCCTCGTGGATACGCAGTATTTT.

This clonotype was counted once. The chain is built from TRBV4-1 and TRBJ2-2; 10 bases match TRBD1. CDR1 MGHRA and CDR2 YSYEKL come from the germline V gene. This CDR3 is built from 16 residues. The ends lost 1 base at V and 6 bases at J; junction bases unmatched: 5. This CDR3 is CASSQGDRGVAGELFF. CDR3 nucleotides: TGCGCCAGCAGCCAAGGGGACAGGGGTGTAGCCGGGGAGCTGTTTTTT.

The chain links TRBV6-1 to TRBJ1-1; D is ambiguous. V gave up 5 bases and J gave up 6 bases, with 16 bases separating them. The V gene's germline CDR1 is MNHNS and CDR2 SASEGT. The CDR3 covers 14 residues. The CDR3 here is CASSRLEREAEAFF. CDR3 sequence (DNA): TGTGCCAGCAGTAGGCTGGAGAGGGAAGCTGAAGCTTTCTTT.

The rearrangement joins TRBV3-1 to TRBJ2-4; tentatively, D is TRBD1 (6 bases). The CDR3 is 17 residues long. CDR1 LGHDT and CDR2 YNNKEL come from the germline V gene (reference sequence). V was pared by 4 bases and J by 0 bases, with 16 bases between. The CDR3 nucleotides read TGTGCCAGCAGCCCGGCGAGGGGGACGCTAGCCAAAAACATTCAGTACTTC. It codes for CASSPARGTLAKNIQYF.

The chain uses TRBV9 and TRBJ2-5; 12 bases are a match to TRBD2. Germline V gene sequence: CDR1 SGDLS, CDR2 YYNGEE. This CDR3 region has 16 residues. V was clipped by 3 bases and J by 5 bases; unmatched bases: 8. The DNA for the CDR3 is TGTGCCAGCAGCGAGCTAGCGGGAGGGGTAGGGGAGACCCAGTACTTC. Amino acids: CASSELAGGVGETQYF.

This chain connects TRBV12-3 or TRBV12-4 to TRBJ2-1; D uncertain. The CDR3 has 12 amino acids. The V and J ends lost 2 bases and 12 bases respectively, with 11 bases between them. This CDR3 is CASSLRTPWQFF. DNA for the CDR3: TGTGCCAGCAGTTTACGAACCCCTTGGCAGTTCTTC.

The chain is built from TRBV2 and TRBJ2-7, with 8 nucleotides matching TRBD2. CDR1 is SNHLY and CDR2 is FYNNEI in the germline V gene. There are 15 residues in the CDR3. The V and J ends lost 2 bases and 6 bases, in that order; junction bases with no gene match: 9. CDR3 bases: TGTGCCAGCAGTGAAAGTGATAGCGGGATATCCGAGCAGTACTTC. It is translated as CASSESDSGISEQYF.

This clonotype was counted once. The CDR3 bases are TGTGCCAGCAGCTCATCGGGGACTAGCGGGAGTCTCGGCACAGATACGCAGTATTTT. This sequence encodes CASSSSGTSGSLGTDTQYF. V usage is TRBV13 and J usage is TRBJ2-3, with 14 nucleotides matching TRBD2. Germline V lookup: CDR1 PRHDT, CDR2 FYEKMQ (reference sequence). V trimming: 4 bases; J trimming: 1 base; junction bases outside the gene matches: 10. This CDR3 spans 19 amino acids.

The chain couples TRBV5-1 to TRBJ2-3; D gene unclear. This CDR3 is built from 12 residues. Trimming removed 5 bases from V and 2 bases from J, with 6 bases in between. Germline V CDR1 and CDR2: SGHRS, YFSETQ. This chain's CDR3 is CASRWDTDTQYF. DNA of the CDR3: TGCGCCAGCAGATGGGACACAGATACGCAGTATTTT.

This clonotype was counted a single time. The genes are TRBV5-1 and TRBJ2-2; D remains unclear. Germline V lookup: CDR1 SGHRS, CDR2 YFSETQ. The ends were cut back, 0 bases at V and 5 bases at J, with 8 bases in the middle. The CDR3 is 14 amino acids. The DNA of the CDR3 is TGCGCCAGCAGCTTGGTGGGCGAAACCGGGGAGCTGTTTTTT. It yields the protein CASSLVGETGELFF. The variable domain in full, completed from reference TRBV5-1 and TRBJ2-2, reads KAGVTQTPRYLIKTRGQQVTLSCSPISGHRSVSWYQQTPGQGLQFLFEYFSETQRNKGNFPGRFSGRQFSNSRSEMNVSTLELGDSALYLCASSLVGETGELFFGEGSRLTVL.

This sequence joins TRBV6-2 or TRBV6-3 and TRBJ2-1; TRBD2 matches 13 bases. Per germline, CDR1 MNHEY and CDR2 SVGEGT. The CDR3 runs to 15 residues. The junction had 4 bases not matched to a gene; V was cut back by 2 bases and J by 9 bases. CDR3 DNA: TGTGCCAGCAGTTACCGGACTAGCGGGAGTAGTGAGCAGTTCTTC. This codes for CASSYRTSGSSEQFF.

This chain joins TRBV29-1 and TRBJ2-3, with TRBD2 as a possible D gene (6 bases). This CDR3 spans 14 amino acids. CDR1 is SQVTM, CDR2 ANQGSEA, per germline. The V gene lost 0 bases and the J gene lost 6 bases, with 13 bases spanning the gap. The CDR3 region is CSVEEAGPWDTQYF. CDR3 nucleotides: TGCAGCGTTGAAGAAGCGGGCCCCTGGGATACGCAGTATTTT.

This chain uses TRBV13 with TRBJ1-5; D gene uncertain. Germline V gene sequence: CDR1 PRHDT, CDR2 FYEKMQ (reference sequence). The CDR3 is 15 residues long. Trimming left V 3 bases short and J 3 bases short, with 12 bases between. CDR3 sequence reads: CASSFPSTDNQPQHF. The CDR3 DNA reads as TGTGCCAGCAGCTTTCCGAGTACAGACAATCAGCCCCAGCATTTT.

The chain recombines TRBV30 with TRBJ1-2; no clear D. Trimming removed 1 base at V and 13 bases at J, with 10 bases between. CDR1 GTSNPN and CDR2 SVGIG come from the germline V gene (reference sequence). The CDR3 totals 10 residues. The CDR3 coding sequence is TGTGCCTGGAGTGAGGGTGTTTTCACCTTC. As protein: CAWSEGVFTF.

V and J are TRBV12-3 or TRBV12-4 and TRBJ2-3; the D is unclear. V was cut by 7 bases and J by 3 bases, with 11 bases left in between. The CDR3 spans 13 residues. This CDR3 is CASTPGWTDTQYF. The CDR3 DNA follows: TGTGCCAGCACCCCCGGTTGGACAGATACGCAGTATTTT.

V and J are TRBV6-6 and TRBJ2-7, with TRBD2 matching 7 bases. Looked up from germline, CDR1 is MNHNY and CDR2 is SVGAGI (reference sequence). CDR3 length: 14 amino acids. Unmatched junction bases numbered 7, after V lost 2 bases and J lost 6 bases. The CDR3 here is CASSYGEGSREQYF. The CDR3, as DNA: TGTGCCAGCAGTTACGGGGAGGGCTCACGCGAGCAGTACTTC.

This CDR3 is CASSPGTSGRKTGELFF. The CDR3 DNA follows: TGTGCCAGCAGCCCGGGGACTAGCGGGAGGAAAACCGGGGAGCTGTTTTTT. The rearrangement uses TRBV5-6 and TRBJ2-2; TRBD2 matches at 15 bases. The CDR3 loop spans 17 amino acids. J lost 5 bases, V lost 4 bases, and 6 bases had no gene match. Germline CDR1 is SGHDT and CDR2 is YYEEEE.

V is TRBV2 and J is TRBJ2-7; perhaps TRBD2 as D (9 bases). The germline V gene has CDR1 SNHLY and CDR2 FYNNEI. V was cut by 5 bases and J by 6 bases, with 20 bases left in between. The CDR3 is made up of 15 amino acids. Here the CDR3 DNA reads TGTGCCAGCAGTCTAGCGGGACAGGTGACGGGCGAGCAGTACTTC. It is translated as CASSLAGQVTGEQYF.

This clonotype was detected only a few times. The chain joins TRBV10-3 to TRBJ1-2; 10 nucleotides agree with TRBD1. This CDR3 is 13 amino acids long. Germline V gene sequence: CDR1 ENHRY, CDR2 SYGVKD. The V and J ends lost 4 bases and 4 bases, in that order; junction bases with no gene match: 0. This chain's CDR3 is CAISGDRGYGYTF. The CDR3 region has the DNA TGTGCCATCAGTGGGGACAGGGGCTATGGCTACACCTTC.